This T cell receptor beta chain was obtained from a study of technical replicates of blood from several donors. The germline V gene has CDR1 SGDLS and CDR2 YYNGEE. The CDR3 sequence is 15 residues long. V gave up 3 bases and J gave up 0 bases, with 9 bases separating them. This table comes from immunoSEQ multiplex PCR, and its TCRdb copy is limited to in-frame clones, with some not included. The data contain roughly 62,000 clones, 90% to 95% of them singletons. The receptor's source is a human donor in good health. Some clones in this sample may be carry-over from other donors' samples. The source material was PBMCs. The chain uses TRBV9 and TRBJ2-2, with a weak D call TRBD1 (5 bases). Here the CDR3 DNA reads TGTGCCAGCAGCGCCCAAGGGGCGAACACCGGGGAGCTGTTTTTT. Translated: CASSAQGANTGELFF.